This T cell receptor beta chain was observed in a study of blood T cell repertoires in COVID-19. On the study more broadly: There were acute and convalescent COVID-19 samples, and they came from the United States, Italy and Spain. Sample material is recorded as cDNA or gDNA derived from T cells, B-cell-depleted T cells, or PBMCs.

The V and J ends lost 5 bases and 8 bases respectively, with 6 bases between them. CDR3 length: 11 amino acids. Per the original methods: Amplifying reference gene primers gave estimates of nucleated cell counts. Produced via immunoSEQ multiplex PCR; TCRdb's table is partial and in-frame only. Clonal size and the V and J genes are those of that table, whereas D and trimming came from the DNA. The repertoire holds over 200,000 clones, about nine tenths seen once, with approximately 2.1% in the top ten. The rearrangement links TRBV12-3 or TRBV12-4 to TRBJ2-2; D gene uncertain. The sample taken for sequencing was peripheral blood. The receptor's source is a young man who had recovered from COVID-19. CDR3 region: CASSVRGELFF. CDR3 DNA sequence: TGTGCCAGCAGTGTCAGGGGGGAGCTGTTTTTT.